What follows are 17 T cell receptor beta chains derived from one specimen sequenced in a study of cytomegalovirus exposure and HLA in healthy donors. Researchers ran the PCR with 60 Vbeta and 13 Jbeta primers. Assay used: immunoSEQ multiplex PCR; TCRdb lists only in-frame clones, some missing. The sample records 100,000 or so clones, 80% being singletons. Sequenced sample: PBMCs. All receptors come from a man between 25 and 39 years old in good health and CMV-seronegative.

The CDR3 region is CAWSVKAAETQYF. CDR3 bases: TGTGCCTGGAGTGTAAAGGCGGCAGAGACCCAGTACTTC. V usage is TRBV30 and J usage is TRBJ2-5; D is uncertain. The germline V gene encodes CDR1 GTSNPN and CDR2 SVGIG (reference sequence). V was cut by 0 bases and J by 4 bases, with 9 bases left in between. The CDR3 extends over 13 amino acids. The full variable domain, with the rest looked up from reference TRBV30 and TRBJ2-5, is SQTIHQWPATLVQPVGSPLSLECTVEGTSNPNLYWYRQAAGRGLQLLFYSVGIGQISSEVPQNLSASRPQDRQFILSSKKLLLSDSGFYLCAWSVKAAETQYFGPGTRLLVL.

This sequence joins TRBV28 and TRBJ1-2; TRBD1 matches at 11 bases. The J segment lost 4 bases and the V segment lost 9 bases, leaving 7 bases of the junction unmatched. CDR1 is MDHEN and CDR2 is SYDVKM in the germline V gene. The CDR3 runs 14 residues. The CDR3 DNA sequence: TGTGCCAGTGGACAGGGGGCGCGGGGCTATGGCTACACCTTC. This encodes CASGQGARGYGYTF.

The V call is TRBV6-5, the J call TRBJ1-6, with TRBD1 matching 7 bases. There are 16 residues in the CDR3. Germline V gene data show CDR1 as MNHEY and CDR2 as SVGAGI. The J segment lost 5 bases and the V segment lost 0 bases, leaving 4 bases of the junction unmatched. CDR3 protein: CASSYSRRGDNSPLHF. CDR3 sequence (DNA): TGTGCCAGCAGTTACTCTCGCAGGGGGGATAATTCACCCCTCCACTTT.

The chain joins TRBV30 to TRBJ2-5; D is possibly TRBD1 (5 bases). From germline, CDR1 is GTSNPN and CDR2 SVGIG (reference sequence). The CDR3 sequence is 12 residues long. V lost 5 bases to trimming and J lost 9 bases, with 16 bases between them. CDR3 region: CAWGRVAPAQYF. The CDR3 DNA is TGTGCCTGGGGCAGGGTGGCACCGGCCCAGTACTTC.

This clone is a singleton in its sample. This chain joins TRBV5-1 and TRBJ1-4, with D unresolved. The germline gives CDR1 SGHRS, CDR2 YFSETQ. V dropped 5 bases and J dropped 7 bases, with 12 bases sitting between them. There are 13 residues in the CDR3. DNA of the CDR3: TGCGCCAGCAGTCGAGGGTTGGGTGAAAAACTGTTTTTT. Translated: CASSRGLGEKLFF. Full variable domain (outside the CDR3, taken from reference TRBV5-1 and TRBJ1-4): KAGVTQTPRYLIKTRGQQVTLSCSPISGHRSVSWYQQTPGQGLQFLFEYFSETQRNKGNFPGRFSGRQFSNSRSEMNVSTLELGDSALYLCASSRGLGEKLFFGSGTQLSVL.

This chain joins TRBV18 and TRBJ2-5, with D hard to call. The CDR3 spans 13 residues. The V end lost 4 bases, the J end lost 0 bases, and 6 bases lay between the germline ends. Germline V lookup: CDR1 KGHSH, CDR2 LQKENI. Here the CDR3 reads CASSRTDQETQYF. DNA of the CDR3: TGTGCCAGCTCACGAACAGACCAAGAGACCCAGTACTTC.

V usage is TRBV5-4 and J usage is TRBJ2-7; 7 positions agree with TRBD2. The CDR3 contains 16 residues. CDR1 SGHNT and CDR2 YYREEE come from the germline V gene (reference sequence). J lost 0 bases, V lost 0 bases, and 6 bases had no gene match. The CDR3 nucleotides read TGTGCCAGCAGCTTGGGAGCCCTAGCGGACTCCTACGAGCAGTACTTC. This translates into CASSLGALADSYEQYF.

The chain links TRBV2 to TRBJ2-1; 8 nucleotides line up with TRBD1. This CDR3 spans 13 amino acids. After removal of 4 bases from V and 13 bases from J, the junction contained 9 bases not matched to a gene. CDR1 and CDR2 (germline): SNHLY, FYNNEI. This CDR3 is CASSAAGGGLQFF. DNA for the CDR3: TGTGCCAGCAGTGCGGCAGGGGGCGGGTTACAGTTCTTC. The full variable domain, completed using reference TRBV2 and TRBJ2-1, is EPEVTQTPSHQVTQMGQEVILRCVPISNHLYFYWYRQILGQKVEFLVSFYNNEISEKSEIFDDQFSVERPDGSNFTLKIRSTKLEDSAMYFCASSAAGGGLQFFGPGTRLTVL.

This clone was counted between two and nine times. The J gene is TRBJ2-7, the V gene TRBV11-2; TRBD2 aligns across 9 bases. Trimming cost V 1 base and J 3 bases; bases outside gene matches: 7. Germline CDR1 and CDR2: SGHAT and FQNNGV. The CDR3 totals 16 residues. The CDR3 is CASSLGAGGPFYEQYF. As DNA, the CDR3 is TGTGCCAGCAGCTTAGGGGCGGGAGGGCCGTTCTACGAGCAGTACTTC.

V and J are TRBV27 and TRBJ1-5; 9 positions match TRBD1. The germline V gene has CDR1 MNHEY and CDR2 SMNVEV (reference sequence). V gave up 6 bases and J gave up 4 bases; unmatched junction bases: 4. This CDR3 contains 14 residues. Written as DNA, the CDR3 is TGTGCCAGCAGACAGGGACAGGGAAATCAGCCCCAGCATTTT. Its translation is CASRQGQGNQPQHF.

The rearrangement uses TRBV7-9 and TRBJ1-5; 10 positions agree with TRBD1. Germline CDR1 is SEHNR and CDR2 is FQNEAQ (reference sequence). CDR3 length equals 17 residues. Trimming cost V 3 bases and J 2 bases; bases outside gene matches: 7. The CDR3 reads CASSFGGTGVGNQPQHF. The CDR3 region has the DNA TGTGCCAGCAGCTTTGGCGGGACAGGGGTCGGCAATCAGCCCCAGCATTTT.

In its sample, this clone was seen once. CDR3 region: CASTGQTYEQYF. CDR3 coding DNA: TGTGCCAGCACGGGACAGACCTACGAGCAGTACTTC. The chain carries TRBV28 and TRBJ2-7; 7 nucleotides agree with TRBD1. CDR3 length: 12 amino acids. V shed 7 bases, J shed 2 bases, and the junction held 2 bases outside the gene matches. Germline V gives CDR1 MDHEN, CDR2 SYDVKM.

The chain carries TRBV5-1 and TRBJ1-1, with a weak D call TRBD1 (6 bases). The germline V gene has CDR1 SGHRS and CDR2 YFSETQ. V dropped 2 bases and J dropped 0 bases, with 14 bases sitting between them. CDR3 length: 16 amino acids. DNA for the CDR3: TGCGCCAGCAGCTTAATACCAGGGGAGATGAACACTGAAGCTTTCTTT. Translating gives CASSLIPGEMNTEAFF. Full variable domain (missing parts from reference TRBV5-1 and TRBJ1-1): KAGVTQTPRYLIKTRGQQVTLSCSPISGHRSVSWYQQTPGQGLQFLFEYFSETQRNKGNFPGRFSGRQFSNSRSEMNVSTLELGDSALYLCASSLIPGEMNTEAFFGQGTRLTVV.

Here the CDR3 DNA reads TGTGCCAGCAGTTATGGGACATCTGGAAACACCATATATTTT. Amino acid sequence: CASSYGTSGNTIYF. The chain has TRBV6-5 and TRBJ1-3; D perhaps matches TRBD1 (6 bases). This CDR3 is built from 14 residues. Trimming pared 3 bases from V and 1 base from J, leaving 7 bases between. Germline-derived CDR1 and CDR2 are MNHEY and SVGAGI.

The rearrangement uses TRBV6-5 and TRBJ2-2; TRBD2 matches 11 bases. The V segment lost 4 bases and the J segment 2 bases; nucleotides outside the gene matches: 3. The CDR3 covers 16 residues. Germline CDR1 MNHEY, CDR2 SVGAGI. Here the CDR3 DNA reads TGTGCCAGCAGTTTAGCGGGAGGGCCTAACACCGGGGAGCTGTTTTTT. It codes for CASSLAGGPNTGELFF.

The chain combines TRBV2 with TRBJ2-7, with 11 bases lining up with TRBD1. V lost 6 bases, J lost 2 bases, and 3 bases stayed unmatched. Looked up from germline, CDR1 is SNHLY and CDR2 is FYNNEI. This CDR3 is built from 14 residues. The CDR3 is CASSRTGGAYEQYF. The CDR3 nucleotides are TGTGCCAGCAGCAGGACAGGGGGCGCCTACGAGCAGTACTTC.

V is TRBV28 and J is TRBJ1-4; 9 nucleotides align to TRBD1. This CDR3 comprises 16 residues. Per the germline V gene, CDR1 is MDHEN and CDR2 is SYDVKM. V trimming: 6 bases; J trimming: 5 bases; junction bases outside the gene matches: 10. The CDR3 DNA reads TGTGCCAGCAGACCGGGACAGGGTCGGCGGAATGAAAAACTGTTTTTT. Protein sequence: CASRPGQGRRNEKLFF.